The 27 T cell receptor beta chains below all came from one sample that was sequenced in a study of CD8 T cells in ankylosing spondylitis. TCRdb reanalysed the 5' RACE reads using MiXCR and keeps one entry per CDR3 protein. The sample consists of some 130,000 distinct CDR3 sequences, about a tenth of them appearing once. Material: blood, either unsorted or a sorted T cell fraction (not recorded which). These receptors came from a male donor with ankylosing spondylitis or in good health (not recorded which).

The table lists this clonotype with many counts. The V call is TRBV7-2, the J call TRBJ2-2; D remains ambiguous. The CDR3 contains 14 residues. Trimming shortened V by 4 bases and J by 5 bases, and 11 bases separated the two germline ends. Looked up from germline, CDR1 is SGHTA and CDR2 is FQGNSA. The CDR3 sequence is CASSYNGPTGELFF. The CDR3 nucleotides read TGTGCCAGCAGCTACAACGGGCCGACCGGGGAGCTGTTTTTT.

This clonotype came up many times. The rearrangement uses TRBV12-5 and TRBJ2-1; the match to TRBD2 covers 14 bases. CDR3 length: 17 amino acids. The germline V gene has CDR1 LGHNT and CDR2 FRNRAP. V trimming: 5 bases; J trimming: 4 bases; junction bases outside the gene matches: 7. CDR3 DNA sequence: TGTGCTAGTGGTCCCGGGACTAGCGGGAGAGGGTACAATGAGCAGTTCTTC. Encoded protein: CASGPGTSGRGYNEQFF.

The sample holds many counts of this clonotype. This rearrangement joins TRBV4-2 to TRBJ2-5, with D unresolved. The CDR3 is 12 residues long. In germline, CDR1 is LGHNA, CDR2 YNFKEQ. Between the trimmed V and J ends, which lost 7 bases and 2 bases, there was a span of 8 bases. CDR3 DNA sequence: TGTGCCAGCAAGGGCCCACAAGAGACCCAGTACTTC. This encodes CASKGPQETQYF.

This clonotype has a count of ten or more. The rearrangement links TRBV11-2 to TRBJ2-1; the D gene could be TRBD1 or TRBD2 (5 bases each). The ends were cut back, 0 bases at V and 8 bases at J, with 17 bases in the middle. The length of the CDR3 is 16 residues. Germline loops: CDR1 SGHAT, CDR2 FQNNGV. As DNA, the CDR3 is TGTGCCAGCAGCTTAGATGGGTGGGGGAGTGTGGATGAGCAGTTCTTC. Its translation is CASSLDGWGSVDEQFF.

This clonotype was observed at least ten times. This sequence joins TRBV7-2 and TRBJ2-2; the D gene is possibly TRBD2 (5 bases). V lost 5 bases and J 4 bases, leaving 8 bases between the germline ends. In germline, CDR1 is SGHTA, CDR2 FQGNSA. The CDR3 is made up of 13 amino acids. The CDR3 here is CASSHTSTGELFF. The CDR3 DNA is TGTGCCAGCAGCCACACTAGCACCGGGGAGCTGTTTTTT.

In this sample, this clonotype turned up many times. The chain links TRBV20-1 to TRBJ1-5; D is uncertain. Trimming pared 1 base from V and 3 bases from J, leaving 7 bases between. This CDR3 is built from 13 residues. CDR1 DFQATT and CDR2 SNEGSKA come from the germline V gene (reference sequence). Here the CDR3 DNA reads TGCAGTGCTAGAGTCGCGAACAATCAGCCCCAGCATTTT. This gives the protein CSARVANNQPQHF.

This clonotype was counted many times. This rearrangement joins TRBV5-1 to TRBJ2-3; D is ambiguous. The CDR3 is 11 residues long. The ends were cut back, 7 bases at V and 2 bases at J, with 5 bases in the middle. Germline assignment: CDR1 SGHRS and CDR2 YFSETQ. The CDR3 is CASGTTDTQYF. The CDR3 DNA sequence: TGCGCCAGCGGTACCACAGATACGCAGTATTTT.

This sequence joins TRBV7-2 and TRBJ2-1; D uncertain. Germline V gives CDR1 SGHTA, CDR2 FQGNSA. V lost 1 base and J 3 bases, leaving 13 bases between the germline ends. The CDR3 has 16 amino acids. The CDR3 nucleotides are TGTGCCAGCAGCTTAGTCCCCAACAGAGTCTACAATGAGCAGTTCTTC. The encoded protein is CASSLVPNRVYNEQFF. The whole variable domain, filled in from reference TRBV7-2 and TRBJ2-1, reads GAGVSQSPSNKVTEKGKDVELRCDPISGHTALYWYRQSLGQGLEFLIYFQGNSAPDKSGLPSDRFSAERTGGSVSTLTIQRTQQEDSAVYLCASSLVPNRVYNEQFFGPGTRLTVL.

The chain combines TRBV27 with TRBJ2-1, with 9 positions matching TRBD1. CDR3 length equals 14 residues. The V gene end was trimmed by 6 bases and the J gene end by 4 bases; junction bases not matched to a gene: 4. Germline V gene data show CDR1 as MNHEY and CDR2 as SMNVEV (reference sequence). CDR3 protein: CASRTGGLYNEQFF. The CDR3 nucleotides read TGTGCCAGCAGAACAGGGGGCTTGTACAATGAGCAGTTCTTC.

The rearrangement links TRBV7-9 to TRBJ2-7, with 11 nucleotides matching TRBD2. Trimming at V came to 5 bases and at J to 9 bases, leaving 3 bases not matched to a gene. The V gene's germline CDR1 is SEHNR and CDR2 FQNEAQ (reference sequence). The CDR3 has 12 amino acids. The CDR3 region is CASSAGLAAQYF. The CDR3, as DNA: TGTGCCAGCAGCGCGGGACTAGCGGCGCAGTACTTC.

Ten or more counts support this clonotype. The V gene is TRBV15, the J gene TRBJ2-7; possibly TRBD1 or TRBD2 for D (5 bases each). Between the trimmed V and J ends, which lost 0 bases and 0 bases, there was a span of 9 bases. CDR1 and CDR2 (germline): LNHNV, YYDKDF (reference sequence). CDR3 length: 15 amino acids. In DNA form, the CDR3 reads TGTGCCACCAGCAGAGAAGAGGGGACCTCCTACGAGCAGTACTTC. Translating it yields CATSREEGTSYEQYF.

The table lists this clonotype with many counts. V is TRBV6-2 or TRBV6-3 and J is TRBJ2-7; 12 bases line up with TRBD1. Trimming cost V 0 bases and J 2 bases; bases outside gene matches: 2. Germline lookup yields CDR1 MNHEY and CDR2 SVGEGT. The CDR3 is made up of 16 amino acids. The chain's CDR3 is CASSYSRDRGPYEQYF. Here the CDR3 DNA reads TGTGCCAGCAGTTACTCCCGGGACAGGGGGCCCTACGAGCAGTACTTC.

This clonotype was detected many times. The chain uses TRBV15 and TRBJ2-4, with a tentative D call TRBD2 (5 bases). CDR3 length: 13 residues. CDR1 and CDR2 (germline): LNHNV, YYDKDF (reference sequence). V gave up 5 bases and J gave up 0 bases, with 5 bases separating them. The CDR3 bases are TGTGCCACCAGCGGACTAGCCAAAAACATTCAGTACTTC. Translation: CATSGLAKNIQYF.

This clonotype was picked up many times. The J gene is TRBJ2-4, the V gene TRBV5-1, with D possibly matching TRBD2 (6 bases). Per germline, CDR1 SGHRS and CDR2 YFSETQ. V was pared by 1 base and J by 8 bases, with 25 bases between. CDR3 length equals 18 residues. For the CDR3, the DNA is TGCGCCAGCAGCTTGTGGGCTTTAGCTACCGAGACGGGGGACATTCAGTACTTC. Protein: CASSLWALATETGDIQYF.

At least ten counts were recorded for this clonotype. The chain combines TRBV12-3 or TRBV12-4 with TRBJ2-2; possible D gene TRBD2, 6 bases. Trimming cost V 6 bases and J 10 bases, with 12 bases left between them. The CDR3 extends over 12 amino acids. CDR3 in amino acids: CASSGTFEELFF. The CDR3 region has the DNA TGTGCCAGCAGCGGGACTTTCGAGGAGCTGTTTTTT.

The rearrangement joins TRBV18 to TRBJ1-5; unclear D gene. The length of the CDR3 is 14 residues. V lost 3 bases to trimming and J lost 6 bases, with 12 bases between them. Germline CDR1 and CDR2: KGHSH and LQKENI. The chain's CDR3 is CASSPRVNGQPQHF. CDR3 in DNA: TGTGCCAGCTCACCGCGCGTAAATGGTCAGCCCCAGCATTTT.

This clonotype has only a few counts. The rearrangement links TRBV20-1 to TRBJ2-1; 7 positions match TRBD2. Germline V CDR1 and CDR2: DFQATT, SNEGSKA (reference sequence). CDR3 size: 15 residues. V trimming: 0 bases; J trimming: 12 bases; junction bases outside the gene matches: 14. CDR3 protein: CSAREPSGTLFMQFF. Here the CDR3 DNA reads TGCAGTGCTAGAGAACCAAGCGGGACCCTTTTTATGCAGTTCTTC.

This clonotype came up many times. The CDR3 DNA is TGCGCCAGCAGCTCCTTTAGGGGACAGAACACTGAAGCTTTCTTT. As protein: CASSSFRGQNTEAFF. The chain carries TRBV5-1 and TRBJ1-1; D possibly corresponds to TRBD1 (6 bases). CDR1 is SGHRS and CDR2 is YFSETQ in the germline V gene. CDR3 length equals 15 residues. V was cut by 3 bases and J by 1 base, with 13 bases left in between.

At least ten counts were recorded for this clonotype. The rearrangement joins TRBV4-1 to TRBJ2-7; a possible D gene is TRBD1 (5 bases). Germline CDR1 is MGHRA and CDR2 is YSYEKL. Between the trimmed V and J ends, which lost 5 bases and 2 bases, there was a span of 16 bases. The CDR3 contains 15 residues. CDR3 sequence: CASSFQDTLAYEQYF. Written as DNA, the CDR3 is TGCGCCAGCAGCTTCCAGGACACCCTCGCCTACGAGCAGTACTTC.

The V call is TRBV29-1, the J call TRBJ1-1; D remains ambiguous. V was cut by 5 bases and J by 0 bases, with 7 bases left in between. Germline loops: CDR1 SQVTM, CDR2 ANQGSEA. CDR3 size: 12 residues. Here the CDR3 reads CSVSAMNTEAFF. In DNA form, the CDR3 reads TGCAGCGTTTCAGCTATGAACACTGAAGCTTTCTTT.

The V and J genes are TRBV15 and TRBJ2-2; no reliable D call. This CDR3 spans 14 amino acids. The germline CDR1 and CDR2 sequences are LNHNV and YYDKDF (reference sequence). Trimming took 1 base from V and 9 from J, leaving 12 bases between them. The CDR3 sequence is CATSRGLEGRELFF. In DNA, the CDR3 is TGTGCCACCAGCAGAGGGTTGGAAGGGCGGGAGCTGTTTTTT.

The chain carries TRBV7-6 and TRBJ2-1; maybe TRBD1 (5 bases). Germline values: CDR1 SGHVS, CDR2 FNYEAQ. The CDR3 sequence is 16 residues long. The V end was cut by 3 bases, the J end by 7 bases, with 19 bases between. In nucleotides, the CDR3 is TGTGCCAGCAGCTTTTTTAGGCAGGGAAAGGTGAATGAGCAGTTCTTC. This codes for CASSFFRQGKVNEQFF.

The table lists this clonotype with many counts. The genes are TRBV3-1 and TRBJ2-2, with D possibly being TRBD2 (6 bases). With 4 bases removed from V and 3 bases from J, the gap between germline ends came to 9 bases. The CDR3 length is 14 residues. Looked up from germline, CDR1 is LGHDT and CDR2 is YNNKEL (reference sequence). The CDR3 DNA reads TGTGCCAGCAGCCCCGGGACTTACACCGGGGAGCTGTTTTTT. As protein: CASSPGTYTGELFF.

This clonotype was recorded a few times. The V call is TRBV6-5, the J call TRBJ2-3; 7 nucleotides line up with TRBD2. CDR1 is MNHEY and CDR2 is SVGAGI in the germline V gene. The CDR3 covers 15 residues. With V trimmed by 3 bases and J by 0 bases, 3 bases remained unmatched. The DNA of the CDR3 is TGTGCCAGCAGTTATGGGAGGGCCAGCACAGATACGCAGTATTTT. Its protein is CASSYGRASTDTQYF.

Details on this clonotype: A read error may explain this, as a much larger clone is one base away. The V gene is TRBV20-1, the J gene TRBJ2-1; TRBD1 aligns across 8 bases. The CDR3 consists of 12 residues. Germline values: CDR1 DFQATT, CDR2 SNEGSKA (reference sequence). The junction had 4 bases not matched to a gene; V was cut back by 4 bases and J by 8 bases. The CDR3 is CSATDRGHEQFF. Here the CDR3 DNA reads TGCAGTGCTACTGACAGGGGCCATGAGCAGTTCTTC.

This clonotype occurred a few times. The J gene is TRBJ1-4, the V gene TRBV14; no clear D. V lost 4 bases to trimming and J lost 6 bases, with 6 bases between them. This CDR3 is 12 amino acids long. CDR1 and CDR2 from the germline V gene are SGHDN and FVKESK. The CDR3 reads CASSRVDEKLFF. CDR3 nucleotide sequence: TGTGCCAGCAGCCGCGTAGATGAAAAACTGTTTTTT.

The V call is TRBV7-9, the J call TRBJ2-1; a weak D match, TRBD1 (5 bases). V gave up 0 bases and J gave up 3 bases, with 15 bases separating them. In germline, CDR1 is SEHNR, CDR2 FQNEAQ (reference sequence). The CDR3 consists of 17 residues. The CDR3 protein is CASSLAYQPDSYNEQFF. The CDR3 DNA sequence: TGTGCCAGCAGCTTAGCGTACCAACCCGACAGCTACAATGAGCAGTTCTTC.